This TCR beta chain was recorded in a study of blood T cell repertoires in COVID-19 (dated by TCRdb to 2020 to 2021). Notes on the research overall: Samples from collaborators originated in the United States, Italy and Spain and spanned both the acute and convalescent phases of COVID-19. The prospective study material was composed of cDNA or gDNA derived from T cells, B-cell-depleted T cells, or PBMCs. Subjects who had been exposed to COVID-19, were actively infected with it, or had recovered from it provided the deeply sampled blood TCRbeta repertoires that made up the dataset. The repertoires were made available in a free public database intended to serve as a resource for research on the immune response to SARS-CoV-2. Samples came from the ongoing ImmuneRACE study (first 160 participants) plus 1,254 subjects from 6 global collaborators. Sample metadata almost always included a de-identified subject ID, COVID-19 status, age in years and sex. HLA class I and class II types, where available, came from metadata supplied by the sample provider rather than from assay-based typing. General conclusions and limits of the study: The amount of clinical and demographic metadata varied by source and participant and was provided uncurated.

Participants in the prospective study were aged roughly 18 to 100 years, lived in about two dozen United States geographic areas, and enrolled through a virtual design. In the prospective study, participants were assigned to cohorts based on the clinical history participants reported in a screening survey and a study questionnaire. Recovered participants in ImmuneRACE Cohort 3 were defined as having two consecutive negative NP/OP PCR tests, clearance from a healthcare professional, or resolution of symptoms. Mobile phlebotomists in the prospective study collected whole blood, serum and a nasopharyngeal or oropharyngeal swab from every participant. Over an approximately 2-month period, participants in the prospective study had the option of providing additional blood draws and questionnaires. Before DNA extraction, prospective study blood samples were shipped either frozen or at room temperature.

The immunoSEQ Assay, a bias-controlled multiplex PCR, was used to amplify TCRbeta CDR3 regions from genomic DNA. The study's own analysis went as follows. The number of nucleated cells in each sample was estimated by amplification of reference gene primers within the assay. To quantify the absolute abundance of each unique TCRbeta CDR3 rearrangement, sequence reads were collapsed and filtered. For each sample, productive Simpson clonality was calculated as the square root of Simpson's diversity index over productive rearrangements. Sourced from immuneACCESS, this table was stored by TCRdb with only in-frame sequences that have V and J called. A share of the clones is absent; for the studies checked, an unresolved V gene accounts for under half, and the remainder has no known explanation. The DNA was the basis for D and trimming; V, J and clone size are from that table. The sample table holds about 250,000 clones, of which more than 85% were seen once. The leading ten clones occupy about 9.3% of the sample.

Deletion took 0 bases off V and 4 bases off J, with a span of 6 bases between the germline ends. CDR1 and CDR2 are drawn from the germline V gene (reference sequence): MNHEY, SMNVEV. The CDR3, from cysteine to phenylalanine, totals 14 residues. Only CDR3 DNA remains: 42 bases, in frame from the first base. Remarks on this clone: No antigen is known for it. No base-level quality is on record; no much larger clone is a single base apart.

The V and J genes are TRBV27 and TRBJ2-2; a confident D gene designation cannot be given. The receptor was derived from a man in his forties who had recovered from COVID-19. The material sequenced was PBMCs or T cells enriched from blood (not recorded which). The CDR3 protein: CASSLSGSTGELFF. The nucleotide sequence reads TGTGCCAGCAGTTTATCGGGCAGCACCGGGGAGCTGTTTTTT.